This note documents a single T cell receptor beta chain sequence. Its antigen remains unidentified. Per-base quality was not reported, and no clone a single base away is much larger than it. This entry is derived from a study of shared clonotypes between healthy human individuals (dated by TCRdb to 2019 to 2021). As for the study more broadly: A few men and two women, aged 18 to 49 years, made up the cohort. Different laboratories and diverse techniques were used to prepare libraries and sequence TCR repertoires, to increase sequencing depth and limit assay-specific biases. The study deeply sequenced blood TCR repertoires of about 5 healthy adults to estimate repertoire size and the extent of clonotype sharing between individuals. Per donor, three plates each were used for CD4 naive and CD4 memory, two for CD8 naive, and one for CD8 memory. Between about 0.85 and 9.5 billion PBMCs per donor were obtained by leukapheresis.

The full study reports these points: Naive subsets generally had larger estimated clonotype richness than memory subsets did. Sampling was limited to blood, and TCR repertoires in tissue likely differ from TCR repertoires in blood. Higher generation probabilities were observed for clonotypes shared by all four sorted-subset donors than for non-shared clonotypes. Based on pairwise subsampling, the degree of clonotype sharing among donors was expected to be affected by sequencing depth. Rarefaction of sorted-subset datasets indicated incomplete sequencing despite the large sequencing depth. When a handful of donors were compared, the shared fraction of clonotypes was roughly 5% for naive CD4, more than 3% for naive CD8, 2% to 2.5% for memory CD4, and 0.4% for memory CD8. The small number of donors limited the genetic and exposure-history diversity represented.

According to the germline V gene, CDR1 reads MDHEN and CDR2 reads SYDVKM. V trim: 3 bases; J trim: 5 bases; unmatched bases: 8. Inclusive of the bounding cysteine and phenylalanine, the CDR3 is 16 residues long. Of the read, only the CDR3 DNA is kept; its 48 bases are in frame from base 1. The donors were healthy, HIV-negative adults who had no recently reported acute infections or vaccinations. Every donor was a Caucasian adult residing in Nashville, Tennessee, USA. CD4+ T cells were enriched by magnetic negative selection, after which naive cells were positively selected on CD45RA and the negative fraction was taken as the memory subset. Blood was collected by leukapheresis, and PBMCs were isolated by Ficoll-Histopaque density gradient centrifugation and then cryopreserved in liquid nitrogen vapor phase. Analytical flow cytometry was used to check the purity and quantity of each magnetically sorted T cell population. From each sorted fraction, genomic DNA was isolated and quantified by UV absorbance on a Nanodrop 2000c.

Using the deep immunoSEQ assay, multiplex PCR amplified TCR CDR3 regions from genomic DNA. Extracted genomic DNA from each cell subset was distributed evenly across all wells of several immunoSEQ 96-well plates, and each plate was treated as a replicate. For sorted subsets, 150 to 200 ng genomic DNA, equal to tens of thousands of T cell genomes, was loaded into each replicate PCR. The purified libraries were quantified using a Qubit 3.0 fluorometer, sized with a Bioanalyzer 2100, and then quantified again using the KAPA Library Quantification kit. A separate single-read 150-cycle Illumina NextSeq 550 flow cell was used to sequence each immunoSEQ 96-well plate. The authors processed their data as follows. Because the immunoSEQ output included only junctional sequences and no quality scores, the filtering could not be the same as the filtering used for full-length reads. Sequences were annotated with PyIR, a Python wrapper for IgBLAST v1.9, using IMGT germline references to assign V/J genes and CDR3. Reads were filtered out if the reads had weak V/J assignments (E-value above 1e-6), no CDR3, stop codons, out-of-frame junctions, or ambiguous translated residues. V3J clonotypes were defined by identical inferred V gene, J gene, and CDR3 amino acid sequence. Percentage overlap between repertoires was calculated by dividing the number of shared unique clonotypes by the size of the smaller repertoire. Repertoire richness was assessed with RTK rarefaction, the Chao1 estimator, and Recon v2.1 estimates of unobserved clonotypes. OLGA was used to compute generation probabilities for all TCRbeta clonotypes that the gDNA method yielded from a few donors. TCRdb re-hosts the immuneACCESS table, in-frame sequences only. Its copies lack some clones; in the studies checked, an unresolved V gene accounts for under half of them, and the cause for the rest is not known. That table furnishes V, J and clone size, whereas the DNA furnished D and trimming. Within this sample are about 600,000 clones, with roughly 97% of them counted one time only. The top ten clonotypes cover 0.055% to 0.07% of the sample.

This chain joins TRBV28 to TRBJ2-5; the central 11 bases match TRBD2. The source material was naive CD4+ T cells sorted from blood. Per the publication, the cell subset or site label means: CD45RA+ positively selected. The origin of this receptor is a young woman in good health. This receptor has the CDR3 CASSFRLAGGWETQYF. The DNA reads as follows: TGTGCCAGCAGTTTCAGGCTAGCGGGAGGTTGGGAGACCCAGTACTTC.